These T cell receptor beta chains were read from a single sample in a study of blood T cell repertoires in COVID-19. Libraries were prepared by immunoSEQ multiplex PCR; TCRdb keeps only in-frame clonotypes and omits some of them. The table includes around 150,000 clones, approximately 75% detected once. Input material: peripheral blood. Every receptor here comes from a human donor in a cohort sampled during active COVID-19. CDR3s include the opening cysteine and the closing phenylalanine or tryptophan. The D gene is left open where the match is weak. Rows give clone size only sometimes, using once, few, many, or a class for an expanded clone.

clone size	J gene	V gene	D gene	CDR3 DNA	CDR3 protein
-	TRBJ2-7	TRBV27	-	TGTGCCAGCAGCTCTGGGGGCTCCACCTACGAGCAGTACTTC	CASSSGGSTYEQYF
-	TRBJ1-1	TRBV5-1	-	TGCGCCAGCAGCTTGAGCGCTACGAACACTGAAGCTTTCTTT	CASSLSATNTEAFF
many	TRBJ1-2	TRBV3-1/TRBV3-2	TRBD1	TGTGCCAGCAGCCAGACAGGGGGTAACTATGGCTACACCTTC	CASSQTGGNYGYTF
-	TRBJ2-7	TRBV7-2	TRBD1	TGTGCCAGCAGCGTTCGGACAGGGAGGCTGATGAGCGAGCAGTACTTC	CASSVRTGRLMSEQYF
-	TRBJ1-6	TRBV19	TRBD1	TGTGCCAGTACCTCTCTCGGGGGAGCAGGGGGAAATTCACCCCTCCACTTT	CASTSLGGAGGNSPLHF
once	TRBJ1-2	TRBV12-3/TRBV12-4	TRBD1	TGTGCCAGCAGTGACAGGGACTATGGCTACACCTTC	CASSDRDYGYTF
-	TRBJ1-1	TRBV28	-	TGTGCCAGCAGACTGAATCCCGGACAGAAAGTCACTGAAGCTTTCTTT	CASRLNPGQKVTEAFF
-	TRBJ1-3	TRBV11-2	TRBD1	TGTGCCAGCAGCGTCGACAGGGGGAGCGGAAACACCATATATTTT	CASSVDRGSGNTIYF
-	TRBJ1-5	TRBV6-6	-	TGTGCCAGCAGTTCCCAGGGTCAGCCCCAGCATTTT	CASSSQGQPQHF
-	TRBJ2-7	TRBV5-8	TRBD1	TGTGCCAGCAGCAGCGGGACAGGGACGGGGTCCTACGAGCAGTACTTC	CASSSGTGTGSYEQYF
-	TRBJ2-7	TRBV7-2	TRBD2	TGTGCCAGCAGCTTAGCGAGGCTAGCGGGGGGCCACGAGCAGTACTTC	CASSLARLAGGHEQYF
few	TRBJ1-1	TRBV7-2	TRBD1	TGTGCCAGCAGCTCCTACAGGGGGAACACTGAAGCTTTCTTT	CASSSYRGNTEAFF
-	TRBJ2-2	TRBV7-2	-	TGTGCCAGCAGCTTAGCGGGACTCCCTCGTGCCGGGGAGCTGTTTTTT	CASSLAGLPRAGELFF
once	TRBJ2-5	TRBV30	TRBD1	TGTGCCTGGAGACCGACAGGGACCGAGACCCAGTACTTC	CAWRPTGTETQYF
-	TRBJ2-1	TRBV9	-	TGTGCCAGCAGCTTCCTAGACTCGCCCTACAATGAGCAGTTCTTC	CASSFLDSPYNEQFF
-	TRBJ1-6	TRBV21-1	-	TGTGCCAGCAGCAAAGATGAAGTGCAGGGGACCTCTAATTCACCCCTCCACTTT	CASSKDEVQGTSNSPLHF
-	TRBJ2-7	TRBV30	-	TGTGCCTGGATAAGGGGAGGGGGATACGAGCAGTACTTC	CAWIRGGGYEQYF
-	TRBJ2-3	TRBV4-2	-	TGTGCCAGCAGCCAAGATACAGGATCAGATACGCAGTATTTT	CASSQDTGSDTQYF
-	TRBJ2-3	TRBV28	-	TGTGCCAGCAGTTTGCGTGGGGGCGCAACAGATACGCAGTATTTT	CASSLRGGATDTQYF
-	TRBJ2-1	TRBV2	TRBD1	TGTGCCAGCAGCGGGACAGGGTTCAGTGAGCAGTTCTTC	CASSGTGFSEQFF
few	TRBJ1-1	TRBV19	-	TGTGCCAGTAGCACTGGGGCGGATACTGAAGCTTTCTTT	CASSTGADTEAFF
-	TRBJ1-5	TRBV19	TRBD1	TGTGCCAGTAGTGAGGGACAGGGGATCTTAAGCAATCAGCCCCAGCATTTT	CASSEGQGILSNQPQHF
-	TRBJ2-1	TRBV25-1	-	TGTGCCAGCACCGCGGTTGCCTACAATGAGCAGTTCTTC	CASTAVAYNEQFF
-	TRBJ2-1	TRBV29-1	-	TGCAGCGTTGAGACCCAGGGGCGGATCTACAATGAGCAGTTCTTC	CSVETQGRIYNEQFF
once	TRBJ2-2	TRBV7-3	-	TGTGCCAGCAGGCCCGGGACGAACACCGGGGAGCTGTTTTTT	CASRPGTNTGELFF
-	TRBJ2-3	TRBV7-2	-	TGTGCCAGCAGCACTGCTCGTCTCGGCACAGATACGCAGTATTTT	CASSTARLGTDTQYF
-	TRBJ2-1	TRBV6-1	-	TGTGCCAGCAGTGAAGCGGGGGGCTCCTACAATGAGCAGTTCTTC	CASSEAGGSYNEQFF
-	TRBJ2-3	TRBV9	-	TGTGCCAGCAGCGGGCTAGCAGATACGCAGTATTTT	CASSGLADTQYF
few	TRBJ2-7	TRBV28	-	TGTGCCAGCAGCCCCCTAAGCTCCTACGAGCAGTACTTC	CASSPLSSYEQYF
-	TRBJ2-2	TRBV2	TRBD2	TGTGCCAGCAAGCCTGACTGGGGGAGGGCCGGGGAGCTGTTTTTT	CASKPDWGRAGELFF
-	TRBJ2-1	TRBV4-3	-	TGCGCCAGCAGCCAAGATCCCCTCCGGGATGAGCAGTTCTTC	CASSQDPLRDEQFF
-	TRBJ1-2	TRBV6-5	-	TGTGCCAGCAGTCCCCTGACAGCCTTCTATGGCTACACCTTC	CASSPLTAFYGYTF
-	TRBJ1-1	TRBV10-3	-	TGTGCCATCAAACTGGACAAGGCGAACACTGAAGCTTTCTTT	CAIKLDKANTEAFF
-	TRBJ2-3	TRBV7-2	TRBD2	TGTGCCAGCAGCTTACCGGGGGGAGATACGCAGTATTTT	CASSLPGGDTQYF
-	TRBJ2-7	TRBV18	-	TGTGCCAGCTCACCCTCGCGGGACGAGCAGTACTTC	CASSPSRDEQYF
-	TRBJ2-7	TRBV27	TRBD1	TGTGCCAGCAGTCGACAAACAGGGGGCTACGAGCAGTACTTC	CASSRQTGGYEQYF
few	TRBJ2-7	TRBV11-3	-	TGTGCCAGCAGCTTAGGGGCGGGACCCTACGAGCAGTACTTC	CASSLGAGPYEQYF
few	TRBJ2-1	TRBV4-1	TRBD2	TGCGCCAGCAGCCAACCAACAACTAGCGGGAAGATTTATGAGCAGTTCTTC	CASSQPTTSGKIYEQFF
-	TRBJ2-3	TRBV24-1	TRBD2	TGTGCCACCAGTGACATGGGAGCGGGGGGCAACACAGATACGCAGTATTTT	CATSDMGAGGNTDTQYF
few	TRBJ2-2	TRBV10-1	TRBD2	TGCGCCAGCCGCGCTAGCGGGACCACCGGGGAGCTGTTTTTT	CASRASGTTGELFF
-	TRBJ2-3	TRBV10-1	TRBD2	TGCGCCAGCAGTGTTTTCACTAGCGGGGAAGGAGATACGCAGTATTTT	CASSVFTSGEGDTQYF
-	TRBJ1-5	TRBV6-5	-	TGTGCCAGCAGTTACTCGATTACTGGTCAGCCCCAGCATTTT	CASSYSITGQPQHF
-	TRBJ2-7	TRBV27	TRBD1	TGTGCCAGCAGCCGGGACAGGACTCACTACGAGCAGTACTTC	CASSRDRTHYEQYF
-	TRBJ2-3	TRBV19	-	TGTGCCAGTAGAGGGGGGGGGCGGACAGATACGCAGTATTTT	CASRGGGRTDTQYF
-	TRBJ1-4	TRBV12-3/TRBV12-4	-	TGTGCCAGCAGCCGGACTATGAATGAAAAACTGTTTTTT	CASSRTMNEKLFF
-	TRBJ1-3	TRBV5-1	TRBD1	TGCGCCAGCAGCCGGGACAGCTCTGGAAACACCATATATTTT	CASSRDSSGNTIYF
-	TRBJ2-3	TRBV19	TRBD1	TGTGCCAGTAGCCTGGGGACAGCATTTAGCACAGATACGCAGTATTTT	CASSLGTAFSTDTQYF
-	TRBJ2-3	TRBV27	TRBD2	TGTGCCAGCAGTTTATCGCCGGGACTAGGGGGGCGAGATACGCAGTATTTT	CASSLSPGLGGRDTQYF
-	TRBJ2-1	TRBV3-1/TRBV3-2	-	TGTGCCAGCAGCCTCAAGAGGGCGGAGAGCTCCTACAATGAGCAGTTCTTC	CASSLKRAESSYNEQFF